The clone carrying this TCR beta chain came up a few times. Its antigen is still unknown. Separate cDNA molecules received unique molecular identifiers, which the library attached to them. In the authors' methods: Individual samples carried between 23,224 and 690,600 TCRs, with approximately 100,000 as the median. TCRdb independently ran MiXCR on the RACE reads; one entry per CDR3 protein. The V and J calls, along with clone size, are taken from TCRdb and not from the paper's own processing. The repertoire has tens of thousands of distinct CDR3 sequences, about 11% of them found once; the top ten carry 3.5% to 4.5%. These data are taken from a study of human T cells and chemical hapten exposure. Time point in this sample: patch test 1, 2 weeks after DPC sensitization. Treatment in this sample: therapeutic diphenylcyclopropenone sensitization with weekly scalp DPC. Findings and caveats of the study: In the PT1 data, expanded TCR counts showed a positive correlation with patch test score.

The TCR sequence derives from a woman between 55 and 75 years old with alopecia areata. Some clones in this sample may be carry-over from other donors' samples. The sequencing here drew on whole blood, taken in connection with sensitization to the hapten diphenylcyclopropenone (DPC).

The CDR3 DNA follows: TGCAGCGTCGGTTATTCGGCGATTTCAGATACGCAGTATTTT. Translating gives CSVGYSAISDTQYF. This chain links TRBV29-1 with TRBJ2-3; D not certain. V lost 6 bases to trimming and J lost 4 bases, with 17 bases between them. The CDR3 extends over 14 amino acids. CDR1 and CDR2 from the germline V gene are SQVTM and ANQGSEA.